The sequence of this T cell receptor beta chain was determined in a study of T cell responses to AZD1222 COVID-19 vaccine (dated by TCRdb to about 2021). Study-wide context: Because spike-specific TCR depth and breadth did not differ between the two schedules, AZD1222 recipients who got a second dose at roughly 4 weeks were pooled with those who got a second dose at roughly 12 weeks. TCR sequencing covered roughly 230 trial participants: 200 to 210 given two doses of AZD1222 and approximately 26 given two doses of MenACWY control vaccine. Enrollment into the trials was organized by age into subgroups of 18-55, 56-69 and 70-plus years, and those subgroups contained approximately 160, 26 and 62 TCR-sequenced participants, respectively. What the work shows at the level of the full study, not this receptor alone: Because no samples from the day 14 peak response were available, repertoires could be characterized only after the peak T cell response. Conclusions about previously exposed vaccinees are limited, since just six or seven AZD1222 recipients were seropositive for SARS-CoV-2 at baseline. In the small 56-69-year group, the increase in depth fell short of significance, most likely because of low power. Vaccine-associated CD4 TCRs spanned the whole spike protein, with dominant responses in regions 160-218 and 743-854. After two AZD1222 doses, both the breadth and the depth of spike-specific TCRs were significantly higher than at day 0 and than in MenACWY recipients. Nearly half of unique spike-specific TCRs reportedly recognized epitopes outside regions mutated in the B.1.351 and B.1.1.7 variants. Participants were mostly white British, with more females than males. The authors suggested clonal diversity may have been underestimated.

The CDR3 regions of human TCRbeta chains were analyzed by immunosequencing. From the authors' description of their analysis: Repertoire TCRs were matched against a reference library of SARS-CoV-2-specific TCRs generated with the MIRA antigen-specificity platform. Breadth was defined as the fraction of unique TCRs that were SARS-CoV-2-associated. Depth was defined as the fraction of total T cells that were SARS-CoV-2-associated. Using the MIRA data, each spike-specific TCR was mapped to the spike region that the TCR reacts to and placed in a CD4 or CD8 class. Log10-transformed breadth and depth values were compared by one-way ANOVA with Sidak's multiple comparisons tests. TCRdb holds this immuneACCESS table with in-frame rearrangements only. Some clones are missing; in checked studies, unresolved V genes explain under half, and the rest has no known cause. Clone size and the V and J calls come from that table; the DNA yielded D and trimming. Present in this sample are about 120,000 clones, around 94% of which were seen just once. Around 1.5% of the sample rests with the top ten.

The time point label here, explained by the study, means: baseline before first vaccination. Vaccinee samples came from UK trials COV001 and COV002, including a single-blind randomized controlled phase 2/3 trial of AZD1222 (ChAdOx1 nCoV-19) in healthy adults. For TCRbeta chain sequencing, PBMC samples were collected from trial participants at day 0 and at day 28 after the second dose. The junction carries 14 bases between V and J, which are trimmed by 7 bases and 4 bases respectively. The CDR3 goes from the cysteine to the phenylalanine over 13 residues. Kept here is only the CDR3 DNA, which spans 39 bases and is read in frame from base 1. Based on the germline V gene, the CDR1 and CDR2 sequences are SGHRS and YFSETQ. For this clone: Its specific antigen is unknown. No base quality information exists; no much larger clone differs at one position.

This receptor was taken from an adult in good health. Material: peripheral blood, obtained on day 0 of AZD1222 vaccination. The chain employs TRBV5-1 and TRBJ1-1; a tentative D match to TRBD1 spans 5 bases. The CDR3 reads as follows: CASRGEEGTEAFF. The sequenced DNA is TGCGCCAGCCGAGGGGAGGAGGGCACTGAAGCTTTCTTT.